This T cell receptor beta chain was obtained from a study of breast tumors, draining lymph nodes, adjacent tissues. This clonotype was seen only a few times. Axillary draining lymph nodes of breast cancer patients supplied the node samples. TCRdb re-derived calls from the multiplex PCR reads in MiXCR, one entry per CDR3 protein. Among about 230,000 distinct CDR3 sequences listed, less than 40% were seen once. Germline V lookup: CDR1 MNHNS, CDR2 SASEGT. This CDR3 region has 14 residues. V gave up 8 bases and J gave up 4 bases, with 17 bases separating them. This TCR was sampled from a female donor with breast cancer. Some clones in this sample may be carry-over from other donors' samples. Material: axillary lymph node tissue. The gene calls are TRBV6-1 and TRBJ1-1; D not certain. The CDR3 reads CASGLHTRSTEAFF. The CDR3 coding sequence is TGTGCCAGCGGATTACACACGAGGAGCACTGAAGCTTTCTTT.